These T cell receptor beta chains were read from a single sample in a study of post-analysis software for immune sequencing data. TCRdb reanalysed the PCR reads using MiXCR and keeps one entry per CDR3 protein. The repertoire holds 740,000 or so distinct CDR3 sequences, with about 50% as singletons. The sequenced material came from blood. The receptors shown here come from a girl under 18 with multiple sclerosis. Both conserved end residues are part of each CDR3. A D gene is named only where the DNA matches it firmly. Only some rows state a clone size, as once, few, many or a class for expanded clones.

TRBD2	-	TRBV6-1	TRBJ2-5	TGTGCCAGCAGCCCAGGTTCGGGCGGGGGGGACTACAATGAGCAGTACTTC	CASSPGSGGGDYNEQYF
TRBD2	-	TRBV5-6	TRBJ2-1	TGTGCCAGCAGCTTGCCACTAGCGGGTTGGGAGCAGTTCTTC	CASSLPLAGWEQFF
-	-	TRBV25-1	TRBJ2-1	TGTGCCAGCGGTCTCGCGTGGGGGGAGCAGTTCTTC	CASGLAWGEQFF
TRBD1	-	TRBV5-1	TRBJ2-7	TGCGCCAGCAGCTTGCGGCGACAGGGGCTCGAGCAGTACTTC	CASSLRRQGLEQYF
TRBD1	few	TRBV5-1	TRBJ2-1	TGCGCCAGCAGTTGGGGACAGGGGACCAACTCCTACAATGAGCAGTTCTTC	CASSWGQGTNSYNEQFF
TRBD1	many	TRBV5-1	TRBJ2-3	TGCGCCAGCAGCTTGGATCCTAGCGGTAACAGGGGGCATACGCAGTATTTT	CASSLDPSGNRGHTQYF
TRBD2	few	TRBV20-1	TRBJ2-5	TGCAGTGCTAGAGATTCCCGGACTAGCGGGGCAGAGACCCAGTACTTC	CSARDSRTSGAETQYF
-	few	TRBV9	TRBJ1-2	TGTGCCAGCAGCCCTACCCCTCGACACCCAGGAGGGTATGGCTACACCTTC	CASSPTPRHPGGYGYTF
TRBD2	-	TRBV30	TRBJ2-1	TGCGCTAGCGGGATCAATGAGCAGTTCTTC	CASGINEQFF
TRBD2	-	TRBV7-2	TRBJ2-5	TGTGCCAGCAGCTTAGTGGGACTAAAAGAGACCCAGTACTTC	CASSLVGLKETQYF
-	-	TRBV5-6	TRBJ2-7	TGTGCCAGCAGCTTCGTAGGAGGGGGCCTCTACGAGCAGTACTTC	CASSFVGGGLYEQYF
-	few	TRBV4-1	TRBJ2-5	TGCGCCAGCAGCCAACCGGGACTGGGTCCCCAAGAGACCCAGTACTTC	CASSQPGLGPQETQYF
TRBD1	-	TRBV5-1	TRBJ1-1	TGCGCCAGCAGCTCGGGACAGGGTGAAGCTTTCTTT	CASSSGQGEAFF
-	-	TRBV20-1	TRBJ1-1	TGCAGTGCTAGAGATTCGAGGGTAGCTTTCTTT	CSARDSRVAFF
-	-	TRBV7-2	TRBJ2-7	TGTGCCAGCAGCTTCGGTGGCGCGGGCGGGAACAATGAGCAGTACTTC	CASSFGGAGGNNEQYF
-	-	TRBV5-1	TRBJ2-7	TGCGCCAGCAGCTTGGTGAACGACGGCTACGAGCAGTACTTC	CASSLVNDGYEQYF
-	-	TRBV5-1	TRBJ2-2	TGCGCCAGCAGCTGGGGGGCGCGAACCGGGGAGCTGTTTTTT	CASSWGARTGELFF
-	-	TRBV29-1	TRBJ2-3	TGCAGCGCGTGGGGGGGCACAGATACGCAGTATTTT	CSAWGGTDTQYF
-	-	TRBV7-8	TRBJ2-7	TGTGCCTGCAGCGTAAAAGCGGCCGACTTGGAGCAGTACTTC	CACSVKAADLEQYF
TRBD2	-	TRBV5-1	TRBJ2-5	TGCGCCAGCAGCTTACGAACTAGCGGGAGGACGGTCCAAGAGACCCAGTACTTC	CASSLRTSGRTVQETQYF
-	-	TRBV5-6	TRBJ2-6	TGTGCCAGCAGCTTTGCGATAGGGGATCGCCTAACTGGGGCCAACGTCCTGACTTTC	CASSFAIGDRLTGANVLTF
TRBD2	few	TRBV29-1	TRBJ2-5	TGCAGCGCACCGACTAGCGGGAGTTCAGAGACCCAGTACTTC	CSAPTSGSSETQYF
-	few	TRBV3-1	TRBJ2-5	TGTGCCAGCATCACACCCCCAGAGATTCAAGAGACCCAGTACTTC	CASITPPEIQETQYF
TRBD1	-	TRBV20-1	TRBJ1-5	TGCAGTGCTAGAAGGGGACAGGTCGGCTCCGACACTCTACATCAGCCCCAGCATTTT	CSARRGQVGSDTLHQPQHF
TRBD1	-	TRBV6-1	TRBJ2-4	TGTGCCAGCAGTGAGGGAACAGGGGTCATTCAGTACTTC	CASSEGTGVIQYF
TRBD1	-	TRBV3-1	TRBJ2-5	TGTGCCAGCAGCCAAGAGTGGACAGGGGCCGAGACCCAGTACTTC	CASSQEWTGAETQYF
-	-	TRBV29-1	TRBJ1-2	TGCAGCGCAGACGATCCATCCCGTTTCACTAACTATGGCTACACCTTC	CSADDPSRFTNYGYTF
TRBD2	-	TRBV3-1	TRBJ2-7	TGTGCCAGCAGCCAGGTCGCTAGCGGGGGCGGCGAGCAGTACTTC	CASSQVASGGGEQYF
-	few	TRBV6-6	TRBJ1-2	TGTGCCAGCAGTTACACGGGGCTGAACTATGGCTACACCTTC	CASSYTGLNYGYTF
TRBD1	few	TRBV5-1	TRBJ2-1	TGCGCCAGCAGCTTGGAGGGGGCCAATGAGCAGTTCTTC	CASSLEGANEQFF
-	few	TRBV29-1	TRBJ2-5	TGCAGCGTTCAGACAGGTCAGACCCAGTACTTC	CSVQTGQTQYF
-	-	TRBV29-1	TRBJ1-1	TGCAGCGTGGAAGGTCGACATGCCTTAGCTTTCTTT	CSVEGRHALAFF
TRBD2	-	TRBV6-2/TRBV6-3	TRBJ2-3	TGTGCCAGCACCGGCTCGGGGGGAGGGACAGATACGCAGTATTTT	CASTGSGGGTDTQYF
-	-	TRBV20-1	TRBJ1-5	TGCAGTGCCTATGCCCCGGGACGCAACAATCAGCCCCAGCATTTT	CSAYAPGRNNQPQHF
TRBD1	-	TRBV20-1	TRBJ2-7	TGCAGTGCTAATCGGGACAGGGCATTATCCCACGAGCAGTACTTC	CSANRDRALSHEQYF
-	-	TRBV12-3/TRBV12-4	TRBJ1-5	TGTGCCAGCAGTCTGGAGGGCTCCCCCCGGGGCAATCAGCCCCAGCATTTT	CASSLEGSPRGNQPQHF
TRBD2	-	TRBV3-1	TRBJ2-7	TGTGCCAGCAGCCAGGGGGGAGGGCTCGAGGCCTACGAGCAGTACTTC	CASSQGGGLEAYEQYF